The next 18 T cell receptor beta chains were all read from a single sample in a study of control samples from healthy donors and cancer patients. Profiling relied on immunoSEQ multiplex PCR, and the TCRdb table lists in-frame clones only, not all of them. Of about 180,000 clones in the sample, more than 85% were seen once. Sequencing used blood. The receptors were sampled from a woman between 40 and 50 years old in good health.

This chain links TRBV29-1 with TRBJ2-1; D unclear. Trimming removed 6 bases at V and 0 bases at J, with 9 bases between. CDR1 and CDR2 from the germline V gene are SQVTM and ANQGSEA. CDR3 size: 13 residues. The CDR3 DNA is TGCAGCGTCCGGACGTACTCCTACAATGAGCAGTTCTTC. Amino acid sequence: CSVRTYSYNEQFF.

The CDR3 here is CATKRGGQTDTQYF. CDR3 bases: TGTGCCACGAAGCGGGGGGGCCAAACAGATACGCAGTATTTT. The V call is TRBV6-5, the J call TRBJ2-3; the match to TRBD2 covers 10 bases. Germline V gene sequence: CDR1 MNHEY, CDR2 SVGAGI. The CDR3 extends over 14 amino acids. After removal of 10 bases from V and 3 bases from J, the junction contained 7 bases not matched to a gene.

V is TRBV9 and J is TRBJ2-3; D is uncertain. CDR1 SGDLS and CDR2 YYNGEE come from the germline V gene. Deletions cut 7 bases from V and 5 bases from J, with 8 bases between. The CDR3 extends over 11 amino acids. The CDR3 sequence is CASADGDTQYF. As DNA, the CDR3 is TGTGCCAGCGCGGACGGAGATACGCAGTATTTT.

The chain has TRBV5-1 and TRBJ1-4; D gene ambiguous. The CDR3 is made up of 11 amino acids. Germline values: CDR1 SGHRS, CDR2 YFSETQ. The V end was cut by 4 bases, the J end by 5 bases, with 3 bases between. For the CDR3, the DNA is TGCGCCAGCAGCCAGAATGAAAAACTGTTTTTT. This gives the protein CASSQNEKLFF.

The chain is built from TRBV2 and TRBJ2-5; D uncertain. The CDR3 length is 15 residues. Germline CDR1 and CDR2: SNHLY and FYNNEI. The germline V and J ends were trimmed by 7 bases and 0 bases, with 15 bases remaining between them. The CDR3 spells CASIDTPRYQETQYF. In DNA form, the CDR3 reads TGTGCCAGCATCGATACCCCTAGGTACCAAGAGACCCAGTACTTC.

The V gene is TRBV3-1 (or the pseudogene TRBV3-2), the J gene TRBJ2-4; 11 bases match TRBD1. The CDR3 is 14 residues long. J lost 5 bases, V lost 4 bases, and 1 base had no gene match. In germline, CDR1 is LGHDT, CDR2 YNNKEL (reference sequence). The CDR3 DNA follows: TGTGCCAGCAGCCCGGACAGGGGGCAAAACATTCAGTACTTC. The encoded protein is CASSPDRGQNIQYF.

V gene TRBV3-1 (or the pseudogene TRBV3-2) combines with J gene TRBJ1-6, with no clear D. With 3 bases removed from V and 10 bases from J, the gap between germline ends came to 10 bases. This CDR3 comprises 13 residues. The germline CDR1 and CDR2 sequences are LGHDT and YNNKEL (reference sequence). CDR3 residues: CASSQNLGSPLHF. The CDR3 nucleotides read TGTGCCAGCAGCCAGAATTTGGGGTCACCCCTCCACTTT.

For this clone: Other DNA sequences of this sample code for an identical CDR3. The chain links TRBV5-1 to TRBJ2-5; D may be TRBD1 (6 bases). With 5 bases removed from V and 2 bases from J, the gap between germline ends came to 7 bases. CDR1 is SGHRS, CDR2 YFSETQ, per germline. The CDR3 totals 12 residues. The CDR3 spells CASRDSQETQYF. The CDR3 DNA is TGCGCCAGCAGGGACAGTCAAGAGACCCAGTACTTC. The complete variable domain, with remaining parts taken from reference TRBV5-1 and TRBJ2-5, reads KAGVTQTPRYLIKTRGQQVTLSCSPISGHRSVSWYQQTPGQGLQFLFEYFSETQRNKGNFPGRFSGRQFSNSRSEMNVSTLELGDSALYLCASRDSQETQYFGPGTRLLVL.

V usage is TRBV19 and J usage is TRBJ1-1; 12 positions agree with TRBD1. Germline trimming cut 3 bases from V and 4 bases from J; bases unmatched to any gene: 6. The germline CDR1 and CDR2 sequences are LNHDA and SQIVND (reference sequence). The CDR3 covers 16 residues. The CDR3 reads CASSIHWDRGPTEAFF. The DNA of the CDR3 is TGTGCCAGTAGTATTCATTGGGACAGGGGGCCCACTGAAGCTTTCTTT.

A single count supports this clone. The gene calls are TRBV5-1 and TRBJ1-6; tentative D call: TRBD1 (6 bases). Looked up from germline, CDR1 is SGHRS and CDR2 is YFSETQ. CDR3 length: 15 residues. V was clipped by 0 bases and J by 8 bases, with 12 bases between them. CDR3 DNA sequence: TGCGCCAGCAGCTTGGGGCAGGGGAACGATTCACCCCTCCACTTT. Its translation: CASSLGQGNDSPLHF.

This clone was picked up one time. The rearrangement links TRBV2 to TRBJ2-7, with 9 positions matching TRBD2. The CDR3 consists of 15 residues. Germline-derived CDR1 and CDR2 are SNHLY and FYNNEI. The V gene end was trimmed by 6 bases and the J gene end by 3 bases; junction bases not matched to a gene: 9. The CDR3 nucleotides read TGTGCCAGCAGCCCCGAGGGTAGCGGGGGCTACGAGCAGTACTTC. Its translation is CASSPEGSGGYEQYF.

The rearrangement uses TRBV7-9 and TRBJ2-1, with D perhaps TRBD2 (5 bases). The CDR3 consists of 13 residues. Germline values: CDR1 SEHNR, CDR2 FQNEAQ (reference sequence). Trimming shortened V by 5 bases and J by 5 bases, and 10 bases separated the two germline ends. The CDR3 loop reads CASSPGNNNEQFF. In DNA form, the CDR3 reads TGTGCCAGCAGCCCGGGGAATAACAATGAGCAGTTCTTC.

This chain links TRBV5-4 with TRBJ2-3, with a weak D call TRBD2 (6 bases). The V gene lost 4 bases and the J gene lost 4 bases, with 13 bases spanning the gap. Germline CDR1 SGHNT, CDR2 YYREEE (reference sequence). This CDR3 is built from 14 residues. The CDR3 protein is CASSGEVTPDTQYF. The CDR3 DNA reads as TGTGCCAGCAGCGGGGAGGTTACCCCAGATACGCAGTATTTT.

The J gene is TRBJ2-3, the V gene TRBV3-1 (or the pseudogene TRBV3-2); D call uncertain. V shed 3 bases and J shed 6 bases, with 7 bases lying between them. Germline V lookup: CDR1 LGHDT, CDR2 YNNKEL (reference sequence). The CDR3 runs to 12 residues. The CDR3 reads CASSHDLDTQYF. In DNA form, the CDR3 reads TGTGCCAGCAGCCACGATCTGGATACGCAGTATTTT.

This clone was detected once. In DNA, the CDR3 is TGTGCCGGAGGGCAGACCCTGGAGGGTGAAAAACTGTTTTTT. It translates to CAGGQTLEGEKLFF. The rearrangement uses TRBV2 and TRBJ1-4; D remains unclear. V was shortened by 11 bases and J by 7 bases, with 20 bases between the two germline ends. The CDR3 loop spans 14 amino acids. Looked up from germline, CDR1 is SNHLY and CDR2 is FYNNEI.

Only a few counts were recorded for this clone. The genes are TRBV5-6 and TRBJ2-7; no clear D. The CDR3 runs to 12 residues. Trimming removed 4 bases from V and 0 bases from J, with 5 bases in between. Germline CDR1 SGHDT, CDR2 YYEEEE. CDR3 in DNA: TGTGCCAGCAGCCCGGGCTCCTACGAGCAGTACTTC. Encoded protein: CASSPGSYEQYF.

This sequence joins TRBV3-1 (or the pseudogene TRBV3-2) and TRBJ2-5; D may be TRBD2 (6 bases). Deletions cut 4 bases from V and 5 bases from J, with 14 bases between. Germline V lookup: CDR1 LGHDT, CDR2 YNNKEL (reference sequence). The CDR3 sequence is 14 residues long. As DNA, the CDR3 is TGTGCCAGCAGCCGTTTGGAGGGGCCGGAGACCCAGTACTTC. This sequence encodes CASSRLEGPETQYF.

This clone was counted once. The rearrangement joins TRBV7-9 to TRBJ1-4, with unresolved D. This CDR3 has 15 amino acids. Trimming pared 3 bases from V and 5 bases from J, leaving 13 bases between. Germline V lookup: CDR1 SEHNR, CDR2 FQNEAQ (reference sequence). The CDR3 loop is CASSFEGRLNEKLFF. The CDR3 DNA reads TGTGCCAGCAGCTTCGAGGGCAGGCTCAATGAAAAACTGTTTTTT.